The sequence of this T cell receptor (beta chain) was determined in a study of blood T cells in healthy people across ages. Study conclusions and caveats: Versus aged donors, long-lived donors had higher diversity and more naive CD4+ cells.

Combining a sample-barcoded 5' primer with a J-beta primer mix, a second PCR ran for about 7 to 11 cycles. TCRdb itself ran the 5' RACE reads through MiXCR, one entry per CDR3 protein. The repertoire holds about 780,000 distinct CDR3 sequences, 55% to 65% seen once, with 28% in the top ten. This clonotype has more than one count but fewer than ten. Its antigen is currently unknown. Germline assignment: CDR1 SGHRS and CDR2 YFSETQ. The V gene end was trimmed by 1 base and the J gene end by 7 bases; junction bases not matched to a gene: 6. The CDR3 length is 15 residues. The clonotype originates from a young man in good health. Source material: blood. The rearrangement links TRBV5-1 to TRBJ2-2; TRBD2 agrees at 8 bases. In DNA form, the CDR3 reads TGCGCCAGCAGCTTGACAGCGGGGGCTAACGGGGAGCTGTTTTTT. The encoded protein is CASSLTAGANGELFF.